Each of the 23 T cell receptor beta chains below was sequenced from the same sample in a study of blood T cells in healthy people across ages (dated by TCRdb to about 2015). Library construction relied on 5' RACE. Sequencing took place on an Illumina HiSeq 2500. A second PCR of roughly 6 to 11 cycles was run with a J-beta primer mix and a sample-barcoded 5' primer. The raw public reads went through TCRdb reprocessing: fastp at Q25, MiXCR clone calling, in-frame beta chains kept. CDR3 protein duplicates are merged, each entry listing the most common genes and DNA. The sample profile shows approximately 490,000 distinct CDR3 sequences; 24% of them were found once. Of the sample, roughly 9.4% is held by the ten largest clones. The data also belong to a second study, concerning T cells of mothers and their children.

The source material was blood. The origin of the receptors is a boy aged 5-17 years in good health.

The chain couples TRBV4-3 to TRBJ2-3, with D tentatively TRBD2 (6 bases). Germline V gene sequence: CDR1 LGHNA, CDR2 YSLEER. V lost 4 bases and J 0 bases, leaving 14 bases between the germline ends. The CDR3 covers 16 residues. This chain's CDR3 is CASSPGTSSSTDTQYF. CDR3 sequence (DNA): TGCGCCAGCAGCCCGGGGACTTCCTCTAGCACAGATACGCAGTATTTT.

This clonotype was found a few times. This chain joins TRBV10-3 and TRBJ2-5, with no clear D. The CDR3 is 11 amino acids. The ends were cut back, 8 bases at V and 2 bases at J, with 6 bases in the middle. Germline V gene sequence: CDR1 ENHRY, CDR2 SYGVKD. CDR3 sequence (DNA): TGTGCCATCGGGCTGCAAGAGACCCAGTACTTC. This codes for CAIGLQETQYF.

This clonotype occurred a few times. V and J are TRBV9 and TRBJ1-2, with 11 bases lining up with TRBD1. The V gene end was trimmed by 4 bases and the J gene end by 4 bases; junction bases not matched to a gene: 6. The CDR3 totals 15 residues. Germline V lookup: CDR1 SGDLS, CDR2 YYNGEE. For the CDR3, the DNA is TGTGCCAGCAGCCAAGGACAGGGGGCTGTCTATGGCTACACCTTC. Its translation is CASSQGQGAVYGYTF.

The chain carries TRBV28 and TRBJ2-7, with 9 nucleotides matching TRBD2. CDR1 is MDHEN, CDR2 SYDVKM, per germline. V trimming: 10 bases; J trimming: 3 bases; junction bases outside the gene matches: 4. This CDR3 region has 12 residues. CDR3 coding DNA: TGTGCCACTAGCGGGACCGGCTACGAGCAGTACTTC. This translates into CATSGTGYEQYF.

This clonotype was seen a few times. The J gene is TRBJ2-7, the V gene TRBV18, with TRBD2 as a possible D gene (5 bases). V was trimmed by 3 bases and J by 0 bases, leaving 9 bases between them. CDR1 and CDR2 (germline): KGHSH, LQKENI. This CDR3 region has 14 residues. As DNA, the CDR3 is TGTGCCAGCTCACCCTTTGGGAGCTCCTACGAGCAGTACTTC. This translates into CASSPFGSSYEQYF.

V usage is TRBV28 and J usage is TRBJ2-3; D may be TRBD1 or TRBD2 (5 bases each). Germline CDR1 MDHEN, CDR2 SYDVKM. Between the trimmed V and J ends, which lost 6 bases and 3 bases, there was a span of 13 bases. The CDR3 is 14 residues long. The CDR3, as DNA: TGTGCCAGCAGGGGGGAGCTCGGGACAGATACGCAGTATTTT. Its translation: CASRGELGTDTQYF.

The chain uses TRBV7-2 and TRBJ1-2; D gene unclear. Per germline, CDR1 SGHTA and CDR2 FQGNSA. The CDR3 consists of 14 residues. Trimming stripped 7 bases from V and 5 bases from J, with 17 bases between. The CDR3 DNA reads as TGTGCCAGCACCTTCACCGGCCGGCAGTATGGCTACACCTTC. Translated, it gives CASTFTGRQYGYTF.

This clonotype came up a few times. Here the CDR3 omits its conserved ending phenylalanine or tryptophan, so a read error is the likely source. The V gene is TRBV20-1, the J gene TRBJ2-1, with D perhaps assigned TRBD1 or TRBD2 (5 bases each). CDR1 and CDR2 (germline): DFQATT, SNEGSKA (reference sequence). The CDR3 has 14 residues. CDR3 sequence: CAPKITGPYNEQFL. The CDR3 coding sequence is TGCGCCCCTAAAATAACGGGGCCCTACAATGAGCAGTTCCTC.

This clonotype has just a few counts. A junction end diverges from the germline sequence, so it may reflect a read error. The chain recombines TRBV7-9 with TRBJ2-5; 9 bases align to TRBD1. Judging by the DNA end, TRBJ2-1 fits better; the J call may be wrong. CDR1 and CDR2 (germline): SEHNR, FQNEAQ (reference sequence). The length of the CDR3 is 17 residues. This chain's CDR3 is CTSSLYGTGTGLREQFF. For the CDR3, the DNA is TGTACCAGCAGCTTATATGGGACCGGGACAGGGTTGAGGGAGCAGTTCTTC.

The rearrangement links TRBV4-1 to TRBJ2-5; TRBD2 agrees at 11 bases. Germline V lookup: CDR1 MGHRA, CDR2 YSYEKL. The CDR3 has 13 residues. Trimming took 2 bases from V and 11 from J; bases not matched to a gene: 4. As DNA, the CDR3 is TGCGCCAGCAGCCAACAACTAGCGGGAGAGCAGTACTTC. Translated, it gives CASSQQLAGEQYF.

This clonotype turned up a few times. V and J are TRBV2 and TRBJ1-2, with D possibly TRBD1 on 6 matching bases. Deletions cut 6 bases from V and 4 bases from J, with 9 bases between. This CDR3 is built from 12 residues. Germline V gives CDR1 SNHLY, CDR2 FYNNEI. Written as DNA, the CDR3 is TGTGCCAGCAGGACAGGACCCTATGGCTACACCTTC. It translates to CASRTGPYGYTF.

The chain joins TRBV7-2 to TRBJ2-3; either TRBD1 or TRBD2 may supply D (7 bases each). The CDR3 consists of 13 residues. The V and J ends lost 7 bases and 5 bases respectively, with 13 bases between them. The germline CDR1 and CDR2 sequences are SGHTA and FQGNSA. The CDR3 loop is CASTRGGEDTQYF. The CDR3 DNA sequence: TGTGCCAGCACCAGGGGGGGCGAAGATACGCAGTATTTT. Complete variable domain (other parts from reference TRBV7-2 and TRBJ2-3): GAGVSQSPSNKVTEKGKDVELRCDPISGHTALYWYRQSLGQGLEFLIYFQGNSAPDKSGLPSDRFSAERTGGSVSTLTIQRTQQEDSAVYLCASTRGGEDTQYFGPGTRLTVL.

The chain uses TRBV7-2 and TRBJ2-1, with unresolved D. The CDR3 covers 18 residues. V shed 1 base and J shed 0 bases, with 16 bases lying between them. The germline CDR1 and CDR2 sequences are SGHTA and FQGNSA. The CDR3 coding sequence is TGTGCCAGCAGCTTAGTTGGGGTAGGGTCACGCTCCTACAATGAGCAGTTCTTC. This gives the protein CASSLVGVGSRSYNEQFF.

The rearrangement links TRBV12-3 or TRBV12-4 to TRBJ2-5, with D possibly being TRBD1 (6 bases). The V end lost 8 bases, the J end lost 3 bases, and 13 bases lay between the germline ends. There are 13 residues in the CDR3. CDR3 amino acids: CASQGRLKETQYF. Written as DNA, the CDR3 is TGTGCCAGCCAGGGGCGACTTAAAGAGACCCAGTACTTC.

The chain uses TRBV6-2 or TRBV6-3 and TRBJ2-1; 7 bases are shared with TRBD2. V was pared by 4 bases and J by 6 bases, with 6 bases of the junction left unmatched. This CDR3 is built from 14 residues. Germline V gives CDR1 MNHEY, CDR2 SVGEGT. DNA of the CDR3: TGTGCCAGCAGTTCGTGGGAGGGGATCAATGAGCAGTTCTTC. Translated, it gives CASSSWEGINEQFF.

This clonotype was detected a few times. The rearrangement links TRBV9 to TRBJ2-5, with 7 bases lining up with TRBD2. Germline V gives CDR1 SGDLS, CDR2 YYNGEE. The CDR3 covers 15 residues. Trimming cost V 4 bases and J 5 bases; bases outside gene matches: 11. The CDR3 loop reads CASSPAAGELETQYF. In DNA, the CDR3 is TGTGCCAGCAGCCCTGCTGCGGGGGAGTTGGAGACCCAGTACTTC.

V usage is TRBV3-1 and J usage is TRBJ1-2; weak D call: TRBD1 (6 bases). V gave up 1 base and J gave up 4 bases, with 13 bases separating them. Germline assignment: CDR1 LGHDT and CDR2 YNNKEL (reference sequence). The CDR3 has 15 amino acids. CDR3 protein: CASSQVRGEGYGYTF. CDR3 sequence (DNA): TGTGCCAGCAGCCAAGTGAGGGGGGAAGGCTATGGCTACACCTTC. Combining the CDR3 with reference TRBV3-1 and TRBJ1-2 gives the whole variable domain DTAVSQTPKYLVTQMGNDKSIKCEQNLGHDTMYWYKQDSKKFLKIMFSYNNKELIINETVPNRFSPKSPDKAHLNLHINSLELGDSAVYFCASSQVRGEGYGYTFGSGTRLTVV.

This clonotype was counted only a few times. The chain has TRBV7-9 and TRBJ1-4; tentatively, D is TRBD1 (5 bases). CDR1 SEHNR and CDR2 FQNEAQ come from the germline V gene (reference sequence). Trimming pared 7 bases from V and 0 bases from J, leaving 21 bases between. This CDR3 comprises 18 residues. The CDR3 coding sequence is TGTGCCAGCACGACACTGGGGCCGGATTTTGCAACTAATGAAAAACTGTTTTTT. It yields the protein CASTTLGPDFATNEKLFF.

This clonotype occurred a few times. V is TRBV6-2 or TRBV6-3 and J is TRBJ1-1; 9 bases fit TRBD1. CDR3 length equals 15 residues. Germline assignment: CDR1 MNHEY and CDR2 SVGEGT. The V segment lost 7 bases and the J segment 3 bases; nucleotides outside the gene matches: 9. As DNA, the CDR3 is TGTGCCAGCATCGACAGGGGGAGGGAGTACACTGAAGCTTTCTTT. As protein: CASIDRGREYTEAFF.

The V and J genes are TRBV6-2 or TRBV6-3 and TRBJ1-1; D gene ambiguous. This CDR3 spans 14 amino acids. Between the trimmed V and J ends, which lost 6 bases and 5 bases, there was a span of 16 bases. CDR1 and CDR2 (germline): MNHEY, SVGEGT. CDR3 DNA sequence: TGTGCCAGCAGCCATCCGGGTTCTGCAACTGAAGCTTTCTTT. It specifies CASSHPGSATEAFF.

The CDR3 DNA is TGTGCCAGCGCGCGAAGCGGGGTGTATGAGCAGTTCTTC. This gives the protein CASARSGVYEQFF. This chain joins TRBV2 and TRBJ2-1; 7 nucleotides line up with TRBD2. The CDR3 covers 13 residues. V lost 8 bases, J lost 8 bases, and 9 bases stayed unmatched. The V gene's germline CDR1 is SNHLY and CDR2 FYNNEI.

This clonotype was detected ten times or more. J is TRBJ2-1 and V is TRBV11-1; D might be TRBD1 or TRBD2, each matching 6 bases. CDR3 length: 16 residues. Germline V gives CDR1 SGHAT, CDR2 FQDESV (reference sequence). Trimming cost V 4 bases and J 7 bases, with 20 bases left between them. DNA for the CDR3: TGTGCCAGCAGCTCCCGTAGCCGGGGGCTGAGGAATGAGCAGTTCTTC. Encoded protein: CASSSRSRGLRNEQFF.

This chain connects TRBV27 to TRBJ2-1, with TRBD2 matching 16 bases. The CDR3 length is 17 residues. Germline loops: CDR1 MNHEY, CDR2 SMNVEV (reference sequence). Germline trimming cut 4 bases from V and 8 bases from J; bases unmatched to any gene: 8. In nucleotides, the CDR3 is TGTGCCAGCAGTTCCCCGGGGACTAGCGGGAGGGGCGATGAGCAGTTCTTC. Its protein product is CASSSPGTSGRGDEQFF.